This T cell receptor beta chain came from a study of blood T cell repertoires in COVID-19. Whole-study context: Samples of COVID-19 (acute and convalescent) were obtained from the United States, Italy and Spain.

Produced via immunoSEQ multiplex PCR; TCRdb's table is partial and in-frame only. The table records over 250,000 clones, 65% to 85% of them present only once. There are 15 residues in the CDR3. The junction had 7 bases not matched to a gene; V was cut back by 4 bases and J by 7 bases. Germline lookup yields CDR1 LGHDT and CDR2 YNNKEL (reference sequence). The chain uses TRBV3-1 (or the pseudogene TRBV3-2) and TRBJ2-1, with 10 bases lining up with TRBD1. The clonotype originates from a human donor with COVID-19, enrolled during active disease. The donor label of this sample is uncertain. The sequenced material came from peripheral blood. The CDR3, as DNA: TGTGCCAGCAGCCCCTCCGGGACAGGGGAAAATGAGCAGTTCTTC. Its translation: CASSPSGTGENEQFF.